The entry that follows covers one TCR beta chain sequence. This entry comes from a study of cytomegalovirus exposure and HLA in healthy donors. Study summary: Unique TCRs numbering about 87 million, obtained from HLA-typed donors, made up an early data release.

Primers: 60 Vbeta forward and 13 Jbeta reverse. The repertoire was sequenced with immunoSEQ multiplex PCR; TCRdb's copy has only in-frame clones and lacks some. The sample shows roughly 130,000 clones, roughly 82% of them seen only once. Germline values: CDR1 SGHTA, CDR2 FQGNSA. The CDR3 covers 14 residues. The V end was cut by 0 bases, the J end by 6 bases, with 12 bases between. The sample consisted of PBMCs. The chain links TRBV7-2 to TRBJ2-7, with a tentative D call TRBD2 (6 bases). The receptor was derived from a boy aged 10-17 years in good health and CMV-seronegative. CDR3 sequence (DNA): TGTGCCAGCAGCTTAGCAGGGAGGAGGGGCGAGCAGTACTTC. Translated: CASSLAGRRGEQYF.